The 17 T cell receptor beta chains listed next were all sequenced from one sample in a study of molecular identifiers for immune sequencing clone quantification (dated by TCRdb to the late 2010s). The library was built by means of PCR. Sequencing instrument: Illumina HiSeq 4000. TCRdb trimmed the raw reads at Q25, called clones with MiXCR and kept productive beta chains. Entries are consolidated by CDR3 protein sequence, retaining the most common genes and DNA. This sample holds 55,000 to 75,000 distinct CDR3 sequences; around 20% were observed only once. The ten largest make up about 1.6% of the sample. The specimen was naive CD8+ T cells from blood, with Jurkat cell RNA spiked in. The sample's cell subset or site label, in plain terms: FACS-sorted CD8+CD4-CCR7+CD45RA+ naive T cells. The receptors were gathered from a human donor in good health. Some libraries in this study had Jurkat cell RNA spiked in.

The sample holds many counts of this clonotype. The chain uses TRBV5-4 and TRBJ2-2, with D perhaps matching TRBD2 (6 bases). Trimming shortened V by 4 bases and J by 3 bases, and 13 bases separated the two germline ends. The CDR3 runs 15 residues. CDR1 and CDR2 from the germline V gene are SGHNT and YYREEE (reference sequence). The CDR3 coding sequence is TGTGCCAGCAGCGGGGGGAACCGGGACACCGGGGAGCTGTTTTTT. Protein sequence: CASSGGNRDTGELFF. Full variable domain (outside the CDR3, taken from reference TRBV5-4 and TRBJ2-2): ETGVTQSPTHLIKTRGQQVTLRCSSQSGHNTVSWYQQALGQGPQFIFQYYREEENGRGNFPPRFSGLQFPNYSSELNVNALELDDSALYLCASSGGNRDTGELFFGEGSRLTVL.

The chain employs TRBV20-1 and TRBJ2-3; unclear D gene. Germline V gene data show CDR1 as DFQATT and CDR2 as SNEGSKA (reference sequence). The CDR3 length is 14 residues. Trimming took off 0 bases at V and 1 base at J, with 8 bases between the two ends. The DNA of the CDR3 is TGCAGTGCTAGAGATCTCAGCGGCACAGATACGCAGTATTTT. Translating it yields CSARDLSGTDTQYF.

Note on this clonotype: A clone one base away is much larger, so this may be a read error. The rearrangement uses TRBV9 and TRBJ2-1, with TRBD2 as a possible D gene (5 bases). Germline V CDR1 and CDR2: SGDLS, YYNGEE. This CDR3 comprises 14 residues. V shed 0 bases and J shed 10 bases, with 14 bases lying between them. As DNA, the CDR3 is TGTGCCAGCAGCGTAGGTACCTCCGGGATCGAGCAGTTCTTC. This gives the protein CASSVGTSGIEQFF. Variable domain in full (rest from reference TRBV9 and TRBJ2-1): DSGVTQTPKHLITATGQRVTLRCSPRSGDLSVYWYQQSLDQGLQFLIQYYNGEERAKGNILERFSAQQFPDLHSELNLSSLELGDSALYFCASSVGTSGIEQFFGPGTRLTVL.

This clonotype was counted many times. V usage is TRBV7-2 and J usage is TRBJ2-1, with no clear D. The germline CDR1 and CDR2 sequences are SGHTA and FQGNSA. Trimming pared 3 bases from V and 8 bases from J, leaving 11 bases between. The CDR3 spans 13 residues. The CDR3 protein is CASSLDSGHEQFF. CDR3 bases: TGTGCCAGCAGCTTGGATAGTGGACATGAGCAGTTCTTC.

This clonotype appeared many times. The chain combines TRBV27 with TRBJ2-5; D gene unclear. V lost 3 bases to trimming and J lost 3 bases, with 11 bases between them. From germline, CDR1 is MNHEY and CDR2 SMNVEV (reference sequence). The CDR3 runs to 14 residues. CDR3 bases: TGTGCCAGCAGTTTTCTGGGTGTCGAAGAGACCCAGTACTTC. Amino acid sequence: CASSFLGVEETQYF.

This clonotype was seen repeatedly, ten times or more. V and J are TRBV7-2 and TRBJ2-7; 7 nucleotides align to TRBD2. The CDR3 runs to 15 residues. CDR1 is SGHTA, CDR2 FQGNSA, per germline. The ends lost 5 bases at V and 4 bases at J; junction bases unmatched: 11. CDR3 nucleotide sequence: TGTGCCAGCAGCCTAAAGCGGGACGGGGATTACGAGCAGTACTTC. Translating it yields CASSLKRDGDYEQYF.

This clonotype was detected only a few times. The chain links TRBV6-4 to TRBJ1-5; unclear D gene. The V end was cut by 10 bases, the J end by 3 bases, with 16 bases between. Looked up from germline, CDR1 is MRHNA and CDR2 is SNTAGT. The length of the CDR3 is 14 residues. The CDR3 loop is CATTPRWFNQPQHF. CDR3 coding DNA: TGTGCCACCACCCCCCGTTGGTTCAATCAGCCCCAGCATTTT.

As to this clonotype: With a much larger clone just one base away, this may be a read error. The rearrangement links TRBV7-9 to TRBJ2-7, with D possibly matching TRBD2 (6 bases). With 5 bases removed from V and 4 bases from J, the gap between germline ends came to 12 bases. The CDR3 covers 13 residues. CDR1 is SEHNR and CDR2 is FQNEAQ in the germline V gene (reference sequence). The CDR3 loop is CASSLTSSYEQYF. In DNA, the CDR3 is TGTGCCAGCAGCCTGACTAGTTCTTACGAGCAGTACTTC.

Concerning this clonotype: One end of the junction varies from germline; a read error may be responsible. J is TRBJ1-1 and V is TRBV28; D is undetermined. This CDR3 has 13 residues. Germline V CDR1 and CDR2: MDHEN, SYDVKM. The CDR3 coding sequence is TGTGCCCGCAGCCCCGCCGGTAACACTGAAGCTTTCTTT. Its protein is CARSPAGNTEAFF.

This clonotype was counted ten times or more. The chain recombines TRBV29-1 with TRBJ2-3; D could derive from TRBD1 or TRBD2 (5 bases each). V was pared by 6 bases and J by 2 bases, with 9 bases between. The CDR3 is 12 residues long. The germline V gene has CDR1 SQVTM and CDR2 ANQGSEA. For the CDR3, the DNA is TGCAGCGTGGGACGGCTCACAGATACGCAGTATTTT. Its protein is CSVGRLTDTQYF.

As for this clonotype: A read error may explain this, as a much larger clone is one base away. This likely comes from a read error, as the CDR3 has no conserved phenylalanine or tryptophan at its end. The V call is TRBV20-1, the J call TRBJ2-5, with TRBD2 matching 7 bases. This CDR3 comprises 14 residues. V lost 3 bases to trimming and J lost 3 bases; unmatched junction nucleotides: 7. Germline V gene data show CDR1 as DFQATT and CDR2 as SNEGSKA (reference sequence). The CDR3 is CSASGGSAEETQYY. The CDR3 DNA reads as TGCAGTGCTAGTGGCGGGAGTGCTGAAGAGACCCAGTACTAC.

This clonotype was seen at least ten times. The rearrangement links TRBV6-8 to TRBJ2-7; D unresolved. The germline CDR1 and CDR2 sequences are MNHGY and SAAAGT. The CDR3 runs to 15 residues. Deletions cut 0 bases from V and 7 bases from J, with 16 bases between. The CDR3 DNA reads as TGTGCCAGCAGTTACTCGAAGATCGTGCGCCCTGAGCAGTACTTC. This gives the protein CASSYSKIVRPEQYF.

This clonotype has a count of ten or more. The chain uses TRBV11-3 and TRBJ2-3; TRBD2 matches at 9 bases. The germline CDR1 and CDR2 sequences are SGHNT and YENEEA. This CDR3 comprises 17 residues. The J segment lost 2 bases and the V segment lost 2 bases, leaving 8 bases of the junction unmatched. The CDR3 is CASSLQVAGVATDTQYF. CDR3 nucleotide sequence: TGTGCCAGCAGCTTACAAGTAGCGGGAGTGGCCACAGATACGCAGTATTTT.

This clonotype was found a few times. A single base separates this from a much larger clone, so it may be a read error. CDR3 in DNA: TGCAGCGTTGACTGGCGGGAGCAGTTCTTC. Its protein product is CSVDWREQFF. This chain connects TRBV29-1 to TRBJ2-1, with D hard to call. The germline V gene has CDR1 SQVTM and CDR2 ANQGSEA. The CDR3 sequence is 10 residues long. Trimming removed 3 bases from V and 10 bases from J, with 7 bases in between.

The chain combines TRBV7-9 with TRBJ2-7; D remains unclear. V was shortened by 4 bases and J by 5 bases, with 12 bases between the two germline ends. Germline V gives CDR1 SEHNR, CDR2 FQNEAQ (reference sequence). There are 13 residues in the CDR3. CDR3 sequence: CASSSYPPHEQYF. The CDR3 DNA is TGTGCCAGCAGCTCATACCCACCTCACGAGCAGTACTTC. The full variable domain, in which reference TRBV7-9 and TRBJ2-7 provide the parts outside the CDR3, is DTGVSQNPRHKITKRGQNVTFRCDPISEHNRLYWYRQTLGQGPEFLTYFQNEAQLEKSRLLSDRFSAERPKGSFSTLEIQRTEQGDSAMYLCASSSYPPHEQYFGPGTRLTVT.

The sample holds many counts of this clonotype. This chain joins TRBV28 and TRBJ2-7; TRBD1 is a possible D gene (6 bases). The CDR3 length is 15 residues. V gave up 4 bases and J gave up 5 bases, with 18 bases separating them. The germline V gene has CDR1 MDHEN and CDR2 SYDVKM. The CDR3 nucleotides read TGTGCCAGCAGTTCCCTCAGGGGTTCCTCTCACGAGCAGTACTTC. Translation gives CASSSLRGSSHEQYF.

This clonotype was recorded at least ten times. The V gene is TRBV27, the J gene TRBJ1-2; D remains ambiguous. The CDR3 spans 13 residues. The germline V gene encodes CDR1 MNHEY and CDR2 SMNVEV (reference sequence). V lost 3 bases to trimming and J lost 4 bases, with 9 bases between them. CDR3 DNA sequence: TGTGCCAGCAGTTTGGGGTCGTCCTATGGCTACACCTTC. Translation: CASSLGSSYGYTF.